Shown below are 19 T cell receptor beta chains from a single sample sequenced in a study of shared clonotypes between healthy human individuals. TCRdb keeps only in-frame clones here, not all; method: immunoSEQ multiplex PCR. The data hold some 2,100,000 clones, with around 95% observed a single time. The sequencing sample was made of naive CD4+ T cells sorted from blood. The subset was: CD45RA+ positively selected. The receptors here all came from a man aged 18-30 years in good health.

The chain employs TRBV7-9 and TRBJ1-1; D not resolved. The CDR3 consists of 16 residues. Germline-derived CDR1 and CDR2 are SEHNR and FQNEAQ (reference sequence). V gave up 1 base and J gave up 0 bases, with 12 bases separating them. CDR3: CASSLGAVSLNTEAFF. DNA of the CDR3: TGTGCCAGCAGCTTAGGGGCGGTCAGTCTGAACACTGAAGCTTTCTTT.

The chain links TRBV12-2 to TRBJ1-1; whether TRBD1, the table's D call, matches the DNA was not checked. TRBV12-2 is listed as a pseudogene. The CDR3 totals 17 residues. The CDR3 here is CASRLGRTGGLNTEAFF. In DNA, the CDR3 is TGTGCAAGTCGCTTAGGTAGGACAGGGGGCTTGAACACTGAAGCTTTCTTT.

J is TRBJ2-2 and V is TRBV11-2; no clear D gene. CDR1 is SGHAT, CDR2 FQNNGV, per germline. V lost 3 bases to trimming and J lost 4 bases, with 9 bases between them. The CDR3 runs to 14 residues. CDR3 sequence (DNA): TGTGCCAGCAGCTTTAGTTTAGGCACCGGGGAGCTGTTTTTT. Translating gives CASSFSLGTGELFF.

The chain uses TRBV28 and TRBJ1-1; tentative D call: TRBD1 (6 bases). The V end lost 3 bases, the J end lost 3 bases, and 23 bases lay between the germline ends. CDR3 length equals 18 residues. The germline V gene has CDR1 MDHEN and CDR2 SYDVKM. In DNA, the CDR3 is TGTGCCAGCAGTTTGATAGACAGGTTAACGGAGACGGACACTGAAGCTTTCTTT. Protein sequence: CASSLIDRLTETDTEAFF.

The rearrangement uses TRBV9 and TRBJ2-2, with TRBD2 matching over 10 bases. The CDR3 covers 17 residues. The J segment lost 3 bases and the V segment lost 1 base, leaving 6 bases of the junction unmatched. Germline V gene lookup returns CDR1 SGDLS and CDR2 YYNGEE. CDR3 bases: TGTGCCAGCAGCGTATCGGCTAGCGGGGGATACACCGGGGAGCTGTTTTTT. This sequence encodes CASSVSASGGYTGELFF.

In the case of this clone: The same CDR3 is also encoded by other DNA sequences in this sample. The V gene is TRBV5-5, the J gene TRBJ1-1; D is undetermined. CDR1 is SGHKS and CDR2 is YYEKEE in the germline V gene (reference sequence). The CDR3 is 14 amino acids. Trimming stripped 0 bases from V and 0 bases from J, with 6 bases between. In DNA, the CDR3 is TGTGCCAGCAGCTTGGTACAGCTGAACACTGAAGCTTTCTTT. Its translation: CASSLVQLNTEAFF.

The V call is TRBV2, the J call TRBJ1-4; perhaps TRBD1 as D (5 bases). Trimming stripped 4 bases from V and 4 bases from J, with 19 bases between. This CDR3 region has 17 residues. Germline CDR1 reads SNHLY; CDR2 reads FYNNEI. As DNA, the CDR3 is TGTGCCAGCAGTGGGGTGTTAGCAGGGATGGGTAATGAAAAACTGTTTTTT. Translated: CASSGVLAGMGNEKLFF.

This CDR3 is CASGDLYEQYF. Here the CDR3 DNA reads TGTGCCAGCGGGGACTTGTACGAGCAGTACTTC. V usage is TRBV6-1 and J usage is TRBJ2-7, with D tentatively TRBD2 (6 bases). Per germline, CDR1 MNHNS and CDR2 SASEGT. Trimming took off 8 bases at V and 4 bases at J, with 9 bases between the two ends. The CDR3 loop spans 11 amino acids.

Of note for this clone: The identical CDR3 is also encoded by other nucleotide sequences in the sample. For the CDR3, the DNA is TGCGCCAGCAGCCAAACTGGTTTGGAGACCCAGTACTTC. It yields the protein CASSQTGLETQYF. This chain links TRBV4-1 with TRBJ2-5; D uncertain. Trimming removed 2 bases from V and 5 bases from J, with 9 bases in between. From germline, CDR1 is MGHRA and CDR2 YSYEKL. The CDR3 is 13 amino acids.

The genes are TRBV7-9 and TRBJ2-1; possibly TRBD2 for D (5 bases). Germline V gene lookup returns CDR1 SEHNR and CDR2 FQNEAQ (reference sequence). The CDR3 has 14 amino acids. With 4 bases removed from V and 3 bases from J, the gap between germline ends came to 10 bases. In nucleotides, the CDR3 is TGTGCCAGCAGCTCCTTGACTATCTACAATGAGCAGTTCTTC. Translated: CASSSLTIYNEQFF.

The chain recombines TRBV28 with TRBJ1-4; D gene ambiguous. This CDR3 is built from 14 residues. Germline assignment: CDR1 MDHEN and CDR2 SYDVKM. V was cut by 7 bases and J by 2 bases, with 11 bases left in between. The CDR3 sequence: CASTPQSTNEKLFF. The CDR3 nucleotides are TGTGCCAGCACCCCACAGAGTACTAATGAAAAACTGTTTTTT.

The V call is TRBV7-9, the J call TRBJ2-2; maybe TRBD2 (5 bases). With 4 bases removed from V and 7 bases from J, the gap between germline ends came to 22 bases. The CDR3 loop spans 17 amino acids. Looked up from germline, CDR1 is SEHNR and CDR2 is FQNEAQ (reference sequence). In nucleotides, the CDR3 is TGTGCCAGCAGCTCCGGATGGGAGACACGTTTCGGCGGGGAGCTGTTTTTT. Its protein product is CASSSGWETRFGGELFF.

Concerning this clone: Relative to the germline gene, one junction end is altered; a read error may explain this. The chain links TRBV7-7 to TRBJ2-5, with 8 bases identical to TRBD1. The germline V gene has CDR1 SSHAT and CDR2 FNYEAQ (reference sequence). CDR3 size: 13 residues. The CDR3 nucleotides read TGTGCTAGCAGCACGGACAGGGCAGAGACCCAGTACTTC. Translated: CASSTDRAETQYF.

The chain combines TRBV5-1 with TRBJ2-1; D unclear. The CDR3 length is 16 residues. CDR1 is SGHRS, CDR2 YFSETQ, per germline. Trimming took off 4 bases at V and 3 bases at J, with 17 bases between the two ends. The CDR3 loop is CASSLSGTLNYNEQFF. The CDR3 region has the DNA TGCGCCAGCAGCCTCTCGGGCACCCTCAACTACAATGAGCAGTTCTTC.

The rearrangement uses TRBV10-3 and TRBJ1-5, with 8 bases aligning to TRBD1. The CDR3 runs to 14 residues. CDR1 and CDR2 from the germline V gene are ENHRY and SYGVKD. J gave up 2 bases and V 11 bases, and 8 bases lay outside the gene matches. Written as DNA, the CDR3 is TGTGCCTCCCGACAGGGGACTGGCAATCAGCCCCAGCATTTT. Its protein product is CASRQGTGNQPQHF.

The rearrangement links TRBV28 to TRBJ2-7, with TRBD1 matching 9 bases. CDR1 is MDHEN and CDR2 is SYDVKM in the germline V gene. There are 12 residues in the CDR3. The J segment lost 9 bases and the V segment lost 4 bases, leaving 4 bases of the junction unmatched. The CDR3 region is CASSSQGAGQYF. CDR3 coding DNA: TGTGCCAGCAGTTCACAGGGGGCCGGGCAGTACTTC.

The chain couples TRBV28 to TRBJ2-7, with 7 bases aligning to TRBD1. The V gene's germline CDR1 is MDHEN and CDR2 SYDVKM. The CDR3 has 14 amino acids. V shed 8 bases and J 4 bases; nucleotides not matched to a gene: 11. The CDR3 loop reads CASYSRDREYEQYF. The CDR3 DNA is TGTGCCAGCTATTCCCGGGACAGAGAATACGAGCAGTACTTC.

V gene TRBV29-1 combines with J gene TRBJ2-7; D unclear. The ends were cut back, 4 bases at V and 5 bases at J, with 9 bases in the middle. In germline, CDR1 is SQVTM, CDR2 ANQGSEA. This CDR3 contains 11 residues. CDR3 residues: CSVGKGNEQYF. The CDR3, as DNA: TGCAGCGTTGGTAAGGGAAACGAGCAGTACTTC.

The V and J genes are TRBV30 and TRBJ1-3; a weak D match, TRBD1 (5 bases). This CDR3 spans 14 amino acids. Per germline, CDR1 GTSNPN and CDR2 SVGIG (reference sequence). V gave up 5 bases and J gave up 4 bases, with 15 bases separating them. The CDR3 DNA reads TGTGCCTGGGGCCAGGGAGTAGTCGGAAACACCATATATTTT. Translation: CAWGQGVVGNTIYF.